This entry lists 29 T cell receptor beta chains sequenced from one sample in a study of cytomegalovirus exposure and HLA in healthy donors. Primers for the PCR totalled 60 Vbeta and 13 Jbeta. TCRdb keeps only in-frame clones here, not all; method: immunoSEQ multiplex PCR. The data show around 220,000 clones, approximately 80% seen once. Sequencing was done on a sample of PBMCs. The receptors were sampled from a middle-aged man in good health and CMV-seronegative.

This clone has just a few counts. V is TRBV29-1 and J is TRBJ2-2, with D maybe TRBD2 (5 bases). Trimming cost V 7 bases and J 1 base, with 7 bases left between them. CDR3 length equals 12 residues. The germline V gene encodes CDR1 SQVTM and CDR2 ANQGSEA. CDR3 loop: CSAGLNTGELFF. In nucleotides, the CDR3 is TGCAGCGCAGGACTGAACACCGGGGAGCTGTTTTTT.

This chain links TRBV15 with TRBJ2-2; TRBD1 aligns across 8 bases. Germline-derived CDR1 and CDR2 are LNHNV and YYDKDF (reference sequence). The CDR3 loop spans 15 amino acids. The V and J ends lost 8 bases and 4 bases, in that order; junction bases with no gene match: 9. CDR3 in DNA: TGTGCCACCCGATCTCTTACAGGGGGCACCGGGGAGCTGTTTTTT. As protein: CATRSLTGGTGELFF. Full variable domain (remainder filled in from reference TRBV15 and TRBJ2-2): DAMVIQNPRYQVTQFGKPVTLSCSQTLNHNVMYWYQQKSSQAPKLLFHYYDKDFNNEADTPDNFQSRRPNTSFCFLDIRSPGLGDTAMYLCATRSLTGGTGELFFGEGSRLTVL.

CDR3: CASSQDMASNQPQHF. The CDR3 DNA reads TGCGCCAGCAGCCAAGATATGGCCAGCAATCAGCCCCAGCATTTT. The chain combines TRBV4-3 with TRBJ1-5; unclear D gene. Per germline, CDR1 LGHNA and CDR2 YSLEER. CDR3 length: 15 amino acids. V was pared by 0 bases and J by 1 base, with 7 bases between.

The chain links TRBV9 to TRBJ1-4; maybe TRBD1 (6 bases). Germline V gene sequence: CDR1 SGDLS, CDR2 YYNGEE. The CDR3 extends over 13 amino acids. V was clipped by 0 bases and J by 13 bases, with 13 bases between them. Written as DNA, the CDR3 is TGTGCCAGCAGCGTAGAGTGGAAAGGGGGACTGTTTTTT. Protein sequence: CASSVEWKGGLFF.

The CDR3 region is CASKGLADNEQFF. In DNA form, the CDR3 reads TGCGCCAGCAAGGGACTAGCGGATAATGAGCAGTTCTTC. This chain uses TRBV10-1 with TRBJ2-1; 11 bases are a match to TRBD2. This CDR3 region has 13 residues. J lost 7 bases, V lost 7 bases, and 3 bases had no gene match. The germline V gene has CDR1 WNHNN and CDR2 SYGVQD (reference sequence).

The rearrangement joins TRBV5-1 to TRBJ2-5; TRBD2 agrees at 8 bases. The DNA end favors TRBJ2-7, so the J call may be wrong. The CDR3 has 14 amino acids. Germline values: CDR1 SGHRS, CDR2 YFSETQ. The CDR3 DNA sequence: TGCGCCAGCAGCTTGGCCGGGGGGGCCTACGAGCAGTACTTC. Translating gives CASSLAGGAYEQYF.

The chain has TRBV5-6 and TRBJ2-5, with a weak D call TRBD1 (6 bases). Germline V gives CDR1 SGHDT, CDR2 YYEEEE. The ends were cut back, 4 bases at V and 2 bases at J, with 21 bases in the middle. The CDR3 consists of 17 residues. The CDR3 DNA reads TGTGCCAGCAGCATCCGGACAACAGGGAAGGCACAAGAGACCCAGTACTTC. It specifies CASSIRTTGKAQETQYF. Combining the CDR3 with reference TRBV5-6 and TRBJ2-5 gives the whole variable domain DAGVTQSPTHLIKTRGQQVTLRCSPKSGHDTVSWYQQALGQGPQFIFQYYEEEERQRGNFPDRFSGHQFPNYSSELNVNALLLGDSALYLCASSIRTTGKAQETQYFGPGTRLLVL.

The chain links TRBV4-1 to TRBJ2-7; 12 bases are a match to TRBD2. The V segment lost 5 bases and the J segment 4 bases; nucleotides outside the gene matches: 6. CDR3 length: 15 amino acids. Germline values: CDR1 MGHRA, CDR2 YSYEKL. For the CDR3, the DNA is TGCGCCAGCAGCACCTCGACTAGCGGGGGATACGAGCAGTACTTC. Its translation is CASSTSTSGGYEQYF.

The chain carries TRBV27 and TRBJ2-6; 9 positions match TRBD1. This CDR3 contains 13 residues. In germline, CDR1 is MNHEY, CDR2 SMNVEV (reference sequence). The V segment lost 7 bases and the J segment 7 bases; nucleotides outside the gene matches: 2. Here the CDR3 reads CASKTGGANVLTF. DNA of the CDR3: TGTGCCAGCAAGACAGGGGGAGCCAACGTCCTGACTTTC.

The V and J genes are TRBV5-1 and TRBJ1-1, with TRBD1 as a possible D gene (6 bases). The germline V and J ends were trimmed by 4 bases and 1 base, with 20 bases remaining between them. Germline CDR1 is SGHRS and CDR2 is YFSETQ. The CDR3 has 17 residues. The CDR3, as DNA: TGCGCCAGCAGCATCGACGTCCGGGACATCACGAACACTGAAGCTTTCTTT. Translating gives CASSIDVRDITNTEAFF.

V is TRBV25-1 and J is TRBJ2-7, with 7 bases that match TRBD1. Germline V lookup: CDR1 MGHDK, CDR2 SYGVNS. The trim removed 5 bases at V and 6 bases at J, leaving 4 bases unmatched. The CDR3 length is 12 residues. The CDR3 is CASSFDRAEQYF. CDR3 coding DNA: TGTGCCAGCAGTTTCGACAGGGCCGAGCAGTACTTC.

The chain joins TRBV5-6 to TRBJ1-1; a weak D match, TRBD1 (5 bases). CDR3 size: 15 residues. Germline lookup yields CDR1 SGHDT and CDR2 YYEEEE. Trimming took 4 bases from V and 4 from J, leaving 17 bases between them. The CDR3 protein is CASSLPGGEGTEAFF. CDR3 bases: TGTGCCAGCAGCCTGCCGGGGGGGGAGGGCACTGAAGCTTTCTTT.

This sequence joins TRBV5-4 and TRBJ2-1; 7 bases match TRBD2. CDR3 length: 14 residues. Germline trimming cut 3 bases from V and 4 bases from J; bases unmatched to any gene: 4. The germline gives CDR1 SGHNT, CDR2 YYREEE (reference sequence). In DNA, the CDR3 is TGTGCCAGCAGCTCCCGGCGGGGGTACAATGAGCAGTTCTTC. Translating it yields CASSSRRGYNEQFF.

CDR3 amino acids: CASAGTGAGANVLTF. DNA of the CDR3: TGTGCCAGCGCCGGGACAGGGGCCGGGGCCAACGTCCTGACTTTC. This chain joins TRBV6-1 and TRBJ2-6, with 10 bases that match TRBD1. The CDR3 contains 15 residues. Germline trimming cut 8 bases from V and 4 bases from J; bases unmatched to any gene: 5. Germline CDR1 is MNHNS and CDR2 is SASEGT.

The J gene is TRBJ2-2, the V gene TRBV28; 8 bases fit TRBD2. Germline trimming cut 4 bases from V and 4 bases from J; bases unmatched to any gene: 8. Germline CDR1 reads MDHEN; CDR2 reads SYDVKM. This CDR3 contains 16 residues. The CDR3 nucleotides are TGTGCCAGCAGTTCCGGGAGGGTAGCGGGCACCGGGGAGCTGTTTTTT. It translates to CASSSGRVAGTGELFF.

In nucleotides, the CDR3 is TGTGCCACCCAGCGGGGGGGCGCAACTGAAGCTTTCTTT. It codes for CATQRGGATEAFF. The chain joins TRBV19 to TRBJ1-1; D is perhaps TRBD1 (6 bases). The V and J ends lost 10 bases and 5 bases respectively, with 17 bases between them. The CDR3 sequence is 13 residues long. Per the germline V gene, CDR1 is LNHDA and CDR2 is SQIVND (reference sequence).

V and J are TRBV28 and TRBJ2-3, with D possibly being TRBD2 (6 bases). The CDR3 covers 14 residues. V was trimmed by 6 bases and J by 6 bases, leaving 16 bases between them. Per the germline V gene, CDR1 is MDHEN and CDR2 is SYDVKM. The CDR3 nucleotides read TGTGCCAGCAGCTTCAACAGCGGGCTGGATACGCAGTATTTT. Amino acid sequence: CASSFNSGLDTQYF.

The chain recombines TRBV9 with TRBJ1-2; TRBD1 matches at 8 bases. The junction had 10 bases not matched to a gene; V was cut back by 4 bases and J by 8 bases. CDR1 and CDR2 from the germline V gene are SGDLS and YYNGEE. The CDR3 is 14 residues long. CDR3 in amino acids: CASSLRTGFDGYTF. The CDR3 nucleotides read TGTGCCAGCAGCCTTCGGACAGGGTTTGACGGCTACACCTTC.

In DNA form, the CDR3 reads TGCGCCAGCAGCCAAGATCAGGGAGGGCCCCAGCATTTT. It yields the protein CASSQDQGGPQHF. This chain links TRBV4-1 with TRBJ1-5; a weak D match, TRBD1 (5 bases). The CDR3 sequence is 13 residues long. The germline V gene has CDR1 MGHRA and CDR2 YSYEKL. V lost 0 bases and J lost 9, with 9 bases in between.

The chain joins TRBV15 to TRBJ2-7; 7 nucleotides match TRBD2. CDR3 length: 16 residues. V lost 1 base and J lost 3; bases outside the gene matches: 9. Germline CDR1 is LNHNV and CDR2 is YYDKDF (reference sequence). The CDR3 here is CATSRALGASGYEQYF. CDR3 coding DNA: TGTGCCACCAGCAGAGCCCTTGGGGCTAGCGGCTACGAGCAGTACTTC.

V is TRBV4-3 and J is TRBJ2-1, with D perhaps TRBD2 (7 bases). This CDR3 comprises 15 residues. Per germline, CDR1 LGHNA and CDR2 YSLEER. The germline V and J ends were trimmed by 2 bases and 9 bases, with 17 bases remaining between them. The CDR3 loop reads CASSQTGGRQGEQFF. Here the CDR3 DNA reads TGCGCCAGCAGCCAAACGGGGGGCCGCCAGGGTGAGCAGTTCTTC.

The chain recombines TRBV30 with TRBJ2-7; no definite D call. Germline V gives CDR1 GTSNPN, CDR2 SVGIG (reference sequence). The CDR3 runs to 15 residues. Trimming removed 1 base at V and 1 base at J, with 14 bases between. Written as DNA, the CDR3 is TGTGCCTGGAGTGGTGGCTTTCAACCATCCTACGAGCAGTACTTC. This translates into CAWSGGFQPSYEQYF.

This clone was found once. This chain links TRBV2 with TRBJ2-7, with 12 nucleotides matching TRBD1. J gave up 5 bases and V 4 bases, and 3 bases lay outside the gene matches. CDR1 SNHLY and CDR2 FYNNEI come from the germline V gene. The CDR3 spans 14 residues. Written as DNA, the CDR3 is TGTGCCAGCAGTGTGGGACAGGGGGCCGACGAGCAGTACTTC. It yields the protein CASSVGQGADEQYF.

The chain joins TRBV28 to TRBJ1-2, with D unresolved. Trimming removed 8 bases at V and 4 bases at J, with 14 bases between. The CDR3 loop spans 13 amino acids. The germline gives CDR1 MDHEN, CDR2 SYDVKM. The CDR3 reads CASSRQQPYGYTF. CDR3 bases: TGTGCCAGCTCCAGACAACAGCCCTATGGCTACACCTTC.

The chain combines TRBV28 with TRBJ1-2, with D uncertain. The length of the CDR3 is 13 residues. In germline, CDR1 is MDHEN, CDR2 SYDVKM. V gave up 6 bases and J gave up 0 bases, with 8 bases separating them. The CDR3 region is CASRQASNYGYTF. As DNA, the CDR3 is TGTGCCAGCAGGCAGGCGTCTAACTATGGCTACACCTTC.

The chain is built from TRBV9 and TRBJ2-3; TRBD2 agrees at 9 bases. The germline gives CDR1 SGDLS, CDR2 YYNGEE. The V and J ends lost 4 bases and 3 bases, in that order; junction bases with no gene match: 12. The CDR3 consists of 17 residues. CDR3 DNA sequence: TGTGCCAGCAGCCCGCCTTGGAGCGGGGGGAGGACAGATACGCAGTATTTT. Translation gives CASSPPWSGGRTDTQYF.

This clone appeared once. The chain carries TRBV10-3 and TRBJ2-7; 9 bases map to TRBD2. CDR3 length: 13 residues. V lost 8 bases and J lost 2; bases outside the gene matches: 4. Germline lookup yields CDR1 ENHRY and CDR2 SYGVKD. CDR3 nucleotides: TGTGCCATCGGGACTAGCTCGGCCTACGAGCAGTACTTC. Amino acid sequence: CAIGTSSAYEQYF.

The chain combines TRBV30 with TRBJ2-5; possibly TRBD1 or TRBD2 for D (5 bases each). The J call could be wrong; TRBJ2-7 is a better fit for the DNA end. CDR3 length: 12 residues. Germline V gene lookup returns CDR1 GTSNPN and CDR2 SVGIG (reference sequence). The CDR3 here is CAWSSGGYEQYF. In nucleotides, the CDR3 is TGTGCCTGGAGTTCTGGGGGCTACGAGCAGTACTTC.

J is TRBJ2-1 and V is TRBV19, with a weak D call TRBD2 (6 bases). This CDR3 has 15 residues. The germline V and J ends were trimmed by 8 bases and 2 bases, with 16 bases remaining between them. Germline-derived CDR1 and CDR2 are LNHDA and SQIVND (reference sequence). CDR3 residues: CASARGGRTYNEQFF. In DNA form, the CDR3 reads TGTGCCAGTGCCCGTGGGGGGAGGACCTACAATGAGCAGTTCTTC.